A selection of T cell receptor beta chains follows, all from one sample in a study of CD8 T cells in Susac syndrome. In TCRdb, the immunoSEQ multiplex PCR reads were re-called with MiXCR into one record per CDR3 protein. The data show 200,000 to 250,000 distinct CDR3 sequences, 93% seen once. Material: CD4+ T cells from PBMCs. The receptors stem from a human donor with multiple sclerosis. Both conserved end residues are part of each CDR3. The D gene is left open where the match is weak. Size is omitted from some rows. Given values are once, few, many or a class for expanded clones.

clone_size | d_call | j_call | v_call | cdr3_nt | cdr3_aa
. | . | TRBJ1-4 | TRBV27 | TGTGCCAGCACCTCCCGAGCTAATGAAAAACTGTTTTTT | CASTSRANEKLFF
. | TRBD2 | TRBJ2-2 | TRBV6-1 | TGTGCCAGCAGAAGCGGGTTAGCGGGGAACACCGGGGAGCTGTTTTTT | CASRSGLAGNTGELFF
. | . | TRBJ1-1 | TRBV6-5 | TGTGCCAGCAGTTACCCCGGACCGCCACGGACTGAAGCTTTCTTT | CASSYPGPPRTEAFF
. | . | TRBJ2-3 | TRBV15 | TGTGCCACCAGCAGAGAGATCAGGGGGGGGCGAGATACGCAGTATTTT | CATSREIRGGRDTQYF
. | . | TRBJ2-5 | TRBV5-1 | TGCGCCAGCAGAAAGCAGGGTGCCCTCGTTCAAGAGACCCAGTACTTC | CASRKQGALVQETQYF
. | . | TRBJ2-5 | TRBV20-1 | TGCAGTGCTAGATTCTCCACTAAACCTTACCAAGAGACCCAGTACTTC | CSARFSTKPYQETQYF
. | . | TRBJ1-5 | TRBV12-5 | TGTGCTAGTGGTTTGGTCCTCCGAGGGAGCAATCAGCCCCAGCATTTT | CASGLVLRGSNQPQHF
. | . | TRBJ2-3 | TRBV29-1 | TGCAGCGCCGGGACTCGTGCGTCGAATACGCAGTATTTT | CSAGTRASNTQYF
once | . | TRBJ1-1 | TRBV6-6 | TGTGCCAGCAGCACCGCAGCAGAGTACACTGAAGCTTTCTTT | CASSTAAEYTEAFF
. | TRBD1 | TRBJ2-7 | TRBV2 | TGTGCCAGCAGTGAAGCCGGGACAGGGGAGGAGTTCCCACCCTACGAGCAGTACTTC | CASSEAGTGEEFPPYEQYF
. | . | TRBJ2-1 | TRBV7-9 | TGTGCCAGCAGGATTGAGGGAAGCTCCTACAATGAGCAGTTCTTC | CASRIEGSSYNEQFF
. | . | TRBJ2-5 | TRBV12-3/TRBV12-4 | TGTGCCAGCACTTGGACAGCCGCCCAAGAGACCCAGTACTTC | CASTWTAAQETQYF
. | . | TRBJ2-2 | TRBV7-8 | TGTGCCAGCAGCTTCCCGGGACCCGGGGAGCTGTTTTTT | CASSFPGPGELFF
. | . | TRBJ1-1 | TRBV7-3 | TGTGCCAGCAGCTTAGGACATTCGTACAACATGAACACTGAAGCTTTCTTT | CASSLGHSYNMNTEAFF
. | . | TRBJ2-1 | TRBV3-1 | TGTGCCAGCAGCCAAGAAGGAGCGGGGCAGTTCTTC | CASSQEGAGQFF
. | TRBD1 | TRBJ1-1 | TRBV18 | TGTGCCAGCTCACCACCGGGGACAGGGGATAACACTGAAGCTTTCTTT | CASSPPGTGDNTEAFF
. | TRBD1 | TRBJ1-5 | TRBV3-1 | TGTGCCAGCAGCCTCTCAGGGGGCTATCAGCCCCAGCATTTT | CASSLSGGYQPQHF
. | TRBD1 | TRBJ2-7 | TRBV4-1 | TGCGCCAGCAGCCAAGATCTGAGACAGGGGTTCTACGAGCAGTACTTC | CASSQDLRQGFYEQYF
. | TRBD1 | TRBJ1-1 | TRBV10-3 | TGTGCCGCCCGGGGACAGCTGAACACTGAAGCTTTCTTT | CAARGQLNTEAFF
. | . | TRBJ2-7 | TRBV3-1 | TGTGCCAGCAGCCAAGGGGTGGCCTACGAGCAGTACTTC | CASSQGVAYEQYF
. | . | TRBJ1-4 | TRBV9 | TGTGCCAGCAGCGTAGGGGGACAAGCAACTAATGAAAAACTGTTTTTT | CASSVGGQATNEKLFF
. | TRBD2 | TRBJ2-1 | TRBV5-1 | TGCGCCAGCAGCCGAGAACCCGGGGGGGCGTATGAGCAGTTCTTC | CASSREPGGAYEQFF
once | . | TRBJ2-7 | TRBV18 | TGTGCCAGCTCACCAGCCTTGGGGAGAAGGATTGGCGAGCAGTACTTC | CASSPALGRRIGEQYF
. | . | TRBJ2-7 | TRBV23-1 | TGCGCCAGCAGCCCCAGGGGAAGGAGCTCCTACGAGCAGTACTTC | CASSPRGRSSYEQYF
. | TRBD2 | TRBJ2-4 | TRBV19 | TGTGCCAGTAGTACGGCGGGAGGCCACAGGAACATTCAGTACTTC | CASSTAGGHRNIQYF
once | . | TRBJ2-3 | TRBV4-1 | TGCGCCAGCAGCCAGGGACTCTCCACAGATACGCAGTATTTT | CASSQGLSTDTQYF
. | . | TRBJ2-3 | TRBV5-1 | TGCGCCAGCATGAGTACGGGCACAGATACGCAGTATTTT | CASMSTGTDTQYF
. | . | TRBJ1-5 | TRBV12-3/TRBV12-4 | TGTGCCAGCAGTTTAGAAAGTGGGGTCAATCAGCCCCAGCATTTT | CASSLESGVNQPQHF
. | TRBD2 | TRBJ2-5 | TRBV5-4 | TGTGCCAGCAGCTTGGTTAGCGGGGGAGGAGAGACCCAGTACTTC | CASSLVSGGGETQYF
. | . | TRBJ2-7 | TRBV27 | TGTGCCAGCAGTCCCACCAGTGTTTCCGAGCAGTACTTC | CASSPTSVSEQYF
. | . | TRBJ2-2 | TRBV20-1 | TGCAGTGCTAGAGATCTCCCCGGGGAGCTGTTTTTT | CSARDLPGELFF
. | . | TRBJ1-1 | TRBV30 | TGTGCCTGGGGAGGGGGAACGGCTGAAGCTTTCTTT | CAWGGGTAEAFF
. | TRBD2 | TRBJ2-6 | TRBV7-3 | TGTGCCAGCAGCTTGACGAGTGGGGGGGTCGGGGCCAACGTCCTGACTTTC | CASSLTSGGVGANVLTF